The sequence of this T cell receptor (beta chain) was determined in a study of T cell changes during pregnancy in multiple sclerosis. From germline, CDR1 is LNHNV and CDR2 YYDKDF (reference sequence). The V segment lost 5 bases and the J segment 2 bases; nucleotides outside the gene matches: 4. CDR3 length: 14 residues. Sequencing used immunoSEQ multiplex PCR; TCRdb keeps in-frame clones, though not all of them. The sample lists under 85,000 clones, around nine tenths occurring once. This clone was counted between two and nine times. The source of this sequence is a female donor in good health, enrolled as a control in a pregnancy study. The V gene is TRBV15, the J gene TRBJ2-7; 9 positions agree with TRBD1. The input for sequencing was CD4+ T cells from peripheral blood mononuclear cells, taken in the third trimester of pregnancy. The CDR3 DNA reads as TGTGCCACCAGCGGGCGACAGGGGGCCTACGAGCAGTACTTC. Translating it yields CATSGRQGAYEQYF.